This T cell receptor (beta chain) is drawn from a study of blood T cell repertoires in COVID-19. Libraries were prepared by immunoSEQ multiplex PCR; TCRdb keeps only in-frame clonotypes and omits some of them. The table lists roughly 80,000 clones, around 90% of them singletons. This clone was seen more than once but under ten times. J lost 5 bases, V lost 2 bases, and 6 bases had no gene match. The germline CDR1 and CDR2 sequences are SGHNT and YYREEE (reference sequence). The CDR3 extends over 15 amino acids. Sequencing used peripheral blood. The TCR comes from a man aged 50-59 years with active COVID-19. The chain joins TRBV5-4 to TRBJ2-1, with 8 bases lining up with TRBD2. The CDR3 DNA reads TGTGCCAGCAGCTTTCCTGGGACTAGGAACAATGAGCAGTTCTTC. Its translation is CASSFPGTRNNEQFF.